This T cell receptor (beta chain) was captured by sequencing in a study of OX40 agonist ivuxolimab in advanced cancers. The CDR3 is made up of 15 amino acids. CDR1 is MNHEY, CDR2 SMNVEV, per germline (reference sequence). The V end lost 3 bases, the J end lost 3 bases, and 12 bases lay between the germline ends. Using immunoSEQ multiplex PCR, the repertoire was profiled, and TCRdb retains in-frame clones only, with some absent. The sample records about 45,000 clones, approximately 88% being singletons. The V call is TRBV27, the J call TRBJ2-1, with D tentatively TRBD1 or TRBD2 (5 bases each). The receptor was derived from an adult with an advanced solid tumor such as melanoma, head and neck, liver or kidney cancer. The sample in question was CD4+ or CD8+ T cells sorted from blood, obtained in a trial of the OX40 agonist ivuxolimab. This CDR3 reads CASSLGPSVYNEQFF. The CDR3 DNA sequence: TGTGCCAGCAGTTTGGGACCCTCAGTCTACAATGAGCAGTTCTTC.